This T cell receptor (beta chain) was identified during a study of cytomegalovirus exposure and HLA in healthy donors. The wider study: Roughly 170 million T cells yielded 100 million or so unique TCR beta sequences in earlier analysis. Study-wide points: The study carried out a later analysis of TCR beta sequences. It associated 15,000 to 20,000 of them with specific HLA alleles at a false discovery rate of 0.05. TCR association rates varied by HLA locus in a later analysis, with DRB1 highest and HLA-C lowest. Apart from CMV serostatus, no immune exposure information was available.

Researchers ran the PCR with 60 Vbeta and 13 Jbeta primers. The repertoire was sequenced with immunoSEQ multiplex PCR; TCRdb's copy has only in-frame clones and lacks some. The sample carries 150,000 to 200,000 clones, around 62% recorded once. Points on this clone: Its antigen is as yet unknown.

V gave up 4 bases and J gave up 2 bases; unmatched junction bases: 4. The CDR3 contains 15 residues. Germline V gene sequence: CDR1 SGHRS, CDR2 YFSETQ. The chain links TRBV5-1 to TRBJ2-3, with TRBD2 identical over 10 bases. The sample consisted of PBMCs. This TCR derives from a middle-aged man in good health and CMV-seronegative. The CDR3 protein is CASSTSGALTDTQYF. DNA for the CDR3: TGCGCCAGCAGCACTAGCGGGGCCCTCACAGATACGCAGTATTTT.